This T cell receptor beta chain was identified during a study of blood T cells in healthy people across ages. The second PCR ran about 6 to 11 cycles with a sample-barcoded 5' primer and J-beta primers. In TCRdb, the 5' RACE reads were re-called with MiXCR into one record per CDR3 protein. Among around 1,700,000 distinct CDR3 sequences, roughly 28% were seen once, and the ten largest hold roughly 8%. The V end was cut by 2 bases, the J end by 0 bases, with 5 bases between. Germline lookup yields CDR1 DFQATT and CDR2 SNEGSKA (reference sequence). This CDR3 spans 12 amino acids. The study drew donors from healthy Caucasian individuals in Russia aged roughly 6 to 90.

The chain couples TRBV20-1 to TRBJ2-7; D gene ambiguous. Sequenced: blood. The source is a woman in her twenties or thirties in good health. CDR3 sequence reads: CSARPNSYEQYF. Here the CDR3 DNA reads TGCAGTGCTAGACCTAACTCCTACGAGCAGTACTTC.